This T cell receptor (beta chain) is from a study of cytomegalovirus exposure and HLA in healthy donors. The PCR was carried out with 60 Vbeta primers and 13 Jbeta primers. TCRdb keeps only in-frame clones here, not all; method: immunoSEQ multiplex PCR. The sample has more than 110,000 clones; just under 85% are singletons. CDR3 length: 14 residues. Germline CDR1 and CDR2: MNHEY and SVGAGI. The V segment lost 0 bases and the J segment 2 bases; nucleotides outside the gene matches: 1. This receptor was obtained from a man under 40 in good health and CMV-seropositive. The specimen sequenced was PBMCs. The V and J genes are TRBV6-5 and TRBJ2-7; TRBD1 matches at 7 bases. In DNA form, the CDR3 reads TGTGCCAGCAGTTACTCGGGACAGACCTACGAGCAGTACTTC. Translation: CASSYSGQTYEQYF.